Presented here are 2 T cell receptor beta chains from one specimen sequenced in a study of shared clonotypes between healthy human individuals. The protocol was immunoSEQ multiplex PCR, while the TCRdb copy is restricted to in-frame clones and leaves out a portion. The table includes about a million clones, 70% to 85% detected once. The sample taken for sequencing was memory CD4+ T cells from PBMCs. Subset reported: CD45RA-negative fraction. The receptors originated from a man between 18 and 29 years old in good health. Some clones in this sample may be carry-over from other donors' samples.

This clone appeared a few times. The sample carries other DNA sequences with the same CDR3. The V and J genes are TRBV28 and TRBJ2-2; D is unclear. The germline V gene encodes CDR1 MDHEN and CDR2 SYDVKM. The CDR3 is 13 residues long. V dropped 5 bases and J dropped 1 base, with 5 bases sitting between them. This CDR3 reads CASSGRNTGELFF. The CDR3 DNA is TGTGCCAGCAGTGGACGGAACACCGGGGAGCTGTTTTTT. The variable domain in full, completed from reference TRBV28 and TRBJ2-2, reads DVKVTQSSRYLVKRTGEKVFLECVQDMDHENMFWYRQDPGLGLRLIYFSYDVKMKEKGDIPEGYSVSREKKERFSLILESASTNQTSMYLCASSGRNTGELFFGEGSRLTVL.

Only a few counts were recorded for this clone. CDR3 loop: CASTRTGKNTEAFF. Written as DNA, the CDR3 is TGTGCCAGCACCCGGACAGGGAAGAACACTGAAGCTTTCTTT. V and J are TRBV7-9 and TRBJ1-1; 8 positions match TRBD1. CDR1 SEHNR and CDR2 FQNEAQ come from the germline V gene (reference sequence). The CDR3 length is 14 residues. J was trimmed by 1 base and V by 7 bases; bases with no gene match: 5.